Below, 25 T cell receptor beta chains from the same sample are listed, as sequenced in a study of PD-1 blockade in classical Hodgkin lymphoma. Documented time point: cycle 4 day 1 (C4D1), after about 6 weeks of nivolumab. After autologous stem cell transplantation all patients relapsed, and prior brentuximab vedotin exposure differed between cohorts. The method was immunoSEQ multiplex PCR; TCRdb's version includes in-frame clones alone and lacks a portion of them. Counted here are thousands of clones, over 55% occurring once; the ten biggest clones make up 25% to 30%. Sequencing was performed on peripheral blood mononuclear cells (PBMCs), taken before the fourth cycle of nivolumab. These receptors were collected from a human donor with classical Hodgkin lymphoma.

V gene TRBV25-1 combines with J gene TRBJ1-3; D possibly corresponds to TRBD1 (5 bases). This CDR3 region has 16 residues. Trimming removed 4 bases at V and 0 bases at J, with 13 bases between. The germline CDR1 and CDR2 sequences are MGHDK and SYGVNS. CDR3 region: CASSGLDSYSGNTIYF. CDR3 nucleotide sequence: TGTGCCAGCAGTGGCTTAGACAGCTACTCTGGAAACACCATATATTTT.

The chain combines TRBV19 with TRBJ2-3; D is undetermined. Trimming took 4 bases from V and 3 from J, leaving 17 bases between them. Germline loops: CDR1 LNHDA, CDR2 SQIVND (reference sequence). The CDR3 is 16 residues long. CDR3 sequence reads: CASSTRAGGMTDTQYF. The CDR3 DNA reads TGTGCCAGTAGTACCCGCGCCGGCGGTATGACAGATACGCAGTATTTT.

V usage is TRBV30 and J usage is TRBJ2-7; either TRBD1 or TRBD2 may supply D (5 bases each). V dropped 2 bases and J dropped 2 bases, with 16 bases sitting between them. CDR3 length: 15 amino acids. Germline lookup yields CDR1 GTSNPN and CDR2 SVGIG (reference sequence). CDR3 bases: TGTGCCTGGAGTAAGGGACGTTTACTTACCTACGAGCAGTACTTC. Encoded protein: CAWSKGRLLTYEQYF.

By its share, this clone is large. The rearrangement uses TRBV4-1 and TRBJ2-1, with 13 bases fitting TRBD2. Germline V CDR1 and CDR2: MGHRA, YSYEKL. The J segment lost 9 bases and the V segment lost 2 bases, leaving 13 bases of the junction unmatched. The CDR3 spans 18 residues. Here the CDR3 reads CASSQIKVGTSGITEQFF. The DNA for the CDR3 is TGCGCCAGCAGCCAAATAAAGGTTGGGACTAGCGGGATCACTGAGCAGTTCTTC.

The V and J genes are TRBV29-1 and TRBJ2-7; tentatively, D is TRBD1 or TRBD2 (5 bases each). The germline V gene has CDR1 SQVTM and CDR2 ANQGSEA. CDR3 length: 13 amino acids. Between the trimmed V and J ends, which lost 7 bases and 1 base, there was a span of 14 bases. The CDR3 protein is CSAYGTDSYEQYF. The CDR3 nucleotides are TGCAGCGCCTACGGGACGGATTCCTACGAGCAGTACTTC.

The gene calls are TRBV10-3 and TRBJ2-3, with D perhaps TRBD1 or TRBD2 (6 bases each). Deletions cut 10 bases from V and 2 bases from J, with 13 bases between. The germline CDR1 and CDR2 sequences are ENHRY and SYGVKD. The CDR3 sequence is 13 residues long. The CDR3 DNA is TGTGCCACCAACGGGGGCTCCACAGATACGCAGTATTTT. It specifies CATNGGSTDTQYF.

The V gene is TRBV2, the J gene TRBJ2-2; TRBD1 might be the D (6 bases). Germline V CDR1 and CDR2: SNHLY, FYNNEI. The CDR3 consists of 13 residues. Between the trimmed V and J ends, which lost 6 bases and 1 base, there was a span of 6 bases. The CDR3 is CASRDRNTGELFF. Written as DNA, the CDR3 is TGTGCCAGCAGGGACAGGAACACCGGGGAGCTGTTTTTT.

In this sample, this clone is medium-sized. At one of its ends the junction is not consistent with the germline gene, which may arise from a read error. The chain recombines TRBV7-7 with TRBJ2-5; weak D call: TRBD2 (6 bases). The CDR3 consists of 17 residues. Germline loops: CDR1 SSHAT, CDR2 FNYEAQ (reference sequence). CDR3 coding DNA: TGTGCTAGCAGCTTGGGGGTAGCGGCCGTGGGGCAAGAGACCCAGTACTTC. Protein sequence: CASSLGVAAVGQETQYF.

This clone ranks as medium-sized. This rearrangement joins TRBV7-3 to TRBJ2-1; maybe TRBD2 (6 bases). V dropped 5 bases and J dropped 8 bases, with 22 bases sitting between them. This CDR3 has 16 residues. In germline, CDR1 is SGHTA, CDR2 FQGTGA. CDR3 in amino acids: CASSQEAGGAFDEQFF. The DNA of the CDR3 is TGTGCCAGCAGCCAAGAAGCTGGAGGGGCTTTCGATGAGCAGTTCTTC. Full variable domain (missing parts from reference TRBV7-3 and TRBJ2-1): GAGVSQTPSNKVTEKGKYVELRCDPISGHTALYWYRQSLGQGPEFLIYFQGTGAADDSGLPNDRFFAVRPEGSVSTLKIQRTERGDSAVYLCASSQEAGGAFDEQFFGPGTRLTVL.

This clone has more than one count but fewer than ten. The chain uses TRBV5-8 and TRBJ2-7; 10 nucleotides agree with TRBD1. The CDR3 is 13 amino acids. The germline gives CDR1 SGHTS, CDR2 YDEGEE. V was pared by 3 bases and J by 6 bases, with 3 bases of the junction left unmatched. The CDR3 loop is CASSYGQGGEQYF. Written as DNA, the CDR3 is TGTGCCAGCAGCTACGGACAGGGGGGCGAGCAGTACTTC.

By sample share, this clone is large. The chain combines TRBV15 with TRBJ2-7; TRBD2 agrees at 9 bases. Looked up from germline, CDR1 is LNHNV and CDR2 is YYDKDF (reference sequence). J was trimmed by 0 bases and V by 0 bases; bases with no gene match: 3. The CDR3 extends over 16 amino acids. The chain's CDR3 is CATSRDLREGSYEQYF. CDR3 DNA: TGTGCCACCAGCAGAGATTTGCGGGAGGGCTCCTACGAGCAGTACTTC.

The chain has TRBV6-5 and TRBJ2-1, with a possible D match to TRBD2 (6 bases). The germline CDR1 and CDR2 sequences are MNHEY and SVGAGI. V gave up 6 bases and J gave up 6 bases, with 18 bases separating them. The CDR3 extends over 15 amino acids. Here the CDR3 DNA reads TGTGCCAGCAGCGGGACTCTACTTAGGCTCAATGAGCAGTTCTTC. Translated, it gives CASSGTLLRLNEQFF.

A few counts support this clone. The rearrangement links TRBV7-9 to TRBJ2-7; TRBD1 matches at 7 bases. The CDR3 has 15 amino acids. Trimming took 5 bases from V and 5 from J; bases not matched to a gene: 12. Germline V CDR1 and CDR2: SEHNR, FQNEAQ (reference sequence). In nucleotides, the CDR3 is TGTGCCAGCAGCCCGACGACAGGGAGATACAACGAGCAGTACTTC. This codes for CASSPTTGRYNEQYF.

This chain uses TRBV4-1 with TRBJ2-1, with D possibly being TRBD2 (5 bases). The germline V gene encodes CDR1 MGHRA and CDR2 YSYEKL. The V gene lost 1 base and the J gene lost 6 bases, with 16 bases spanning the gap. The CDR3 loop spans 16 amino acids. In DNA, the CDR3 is TGCGCCAGCAGCCAAGTGCGAGGGCAATTGGGCAATGAGCAGTTCTTC. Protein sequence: CASSQVRGQLGNEQFF.

The CDR3 sequence: CASSQFGTQYF. CDR3 nucleotides: TGTGCCAGCAGTCAGTTTGGGACCCAGTACTTC. This chain links TRBV6-6 with TRBJ2-5; D uncertain. Trimming stripped 5 bases from V and 7 bases from J, with 8 bases between. There are 11 residues in the CDR3. Germline loops: CDR1 MNHNY, CDR2 SVGAGI (reference sequence).

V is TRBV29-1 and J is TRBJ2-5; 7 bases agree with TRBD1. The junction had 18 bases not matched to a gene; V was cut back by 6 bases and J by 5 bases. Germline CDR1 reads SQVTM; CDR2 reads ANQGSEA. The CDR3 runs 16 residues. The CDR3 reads CSVEGAAPGRGETQYF. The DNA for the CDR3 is TGCAGCGTCGAGGGGGCAGCACCAGGCAGAGGGGAGACCCAGTACTTC.

The CDR3 sequence: CASSSEPGGGYEQYF. The CDR3 DNA is TGTGCCAGCAGCTCTGAACCAGGGGGTGGCTACGAGCAGTACTTC. The rearrangement links TRBV5-4 to TRBJ2-7, with TRBD1 matching over 7 bases. Germline lookup yields CDR1 SGHNT and CDR2 YYREEE (reference sequence). This CDR3 has 15 amino acids. J lost 3 bases, V lost 3 bases, and 9 bases had no gene match. Filled out from reference TRBV5-4 and TRBJ2-7, the complete variable domain reads ETGVTQSPTHLIKTRGQQVTLRCSSQSGHNTVSWYQQALGQGPQFIFQYYREEENGRGNFPPRFSGLQFPNYSSELNVNALELDDSALYLCASSSEPGGGYEQYFGPGTRLTVT.

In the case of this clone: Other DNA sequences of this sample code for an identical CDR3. The CDR3 spells CASSQGGAQPQHF. CDR3 nucleotides: TGTGCCAGCAGTCAGGGGGGGGCGCAGCCCCAGCATTTT. V and J are TRBV28 and TRBJ1-5; 7 positions agree with TRBD1. The CDR3 has 13 amino acids. The V and J ends lost 5 bases and 7 bases, in that order; junction bases with no gene match: 5. CDR1 is MDHEN and CDR2 is SYDVKM in the germline V gene.

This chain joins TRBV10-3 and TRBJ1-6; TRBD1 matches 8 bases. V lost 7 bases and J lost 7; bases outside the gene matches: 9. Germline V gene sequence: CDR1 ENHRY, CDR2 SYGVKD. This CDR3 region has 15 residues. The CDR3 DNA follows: TGTGCCATCACCGCAGGACAGGGCAGGAATTCACCCCTCCACTTT. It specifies CAITAGQGRNSPLHF.

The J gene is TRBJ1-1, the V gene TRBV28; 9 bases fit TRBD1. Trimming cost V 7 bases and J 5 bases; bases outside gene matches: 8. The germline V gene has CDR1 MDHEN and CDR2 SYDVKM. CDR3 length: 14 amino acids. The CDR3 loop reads CASTTNRGLTEAFF. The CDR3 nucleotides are TGTGCCAGCACCACCAACAGGGGGCTGACTGAAGCTTTCTTT.

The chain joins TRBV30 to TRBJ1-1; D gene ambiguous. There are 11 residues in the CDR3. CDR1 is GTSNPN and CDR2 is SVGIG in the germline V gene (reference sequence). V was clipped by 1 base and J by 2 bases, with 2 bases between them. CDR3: CAWSDNTEAFF. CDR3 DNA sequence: TGTGCCTGGAGTGACAACACTGAAGCTTTCTTT.

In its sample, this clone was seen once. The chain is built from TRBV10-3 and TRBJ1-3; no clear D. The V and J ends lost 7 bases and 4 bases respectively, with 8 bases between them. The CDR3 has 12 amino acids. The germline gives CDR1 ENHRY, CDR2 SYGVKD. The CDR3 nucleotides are TGTGCCATCAAAGAGGGAGGAAACACCATATATTTT. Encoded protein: CAIKEGGNTIYF.

DNA for the CDR3: TGTGCCAGCAGTCCACCCGGGACAGGGCCTTTCGGCTACACCTTC. This encodes CASSPPGTGPFGYTF. V gene TRBV27 combines with J gene TRBJ1-2, with 9 bases aligning to TRBD1. V lost 5 bases, J lost 8 bases, and 12 bases stayed unmatched. Germline V gives CDR1 MNHEY, CDR2 SMNVEV (reference sequence). CDR3 length: 15 amino acids.

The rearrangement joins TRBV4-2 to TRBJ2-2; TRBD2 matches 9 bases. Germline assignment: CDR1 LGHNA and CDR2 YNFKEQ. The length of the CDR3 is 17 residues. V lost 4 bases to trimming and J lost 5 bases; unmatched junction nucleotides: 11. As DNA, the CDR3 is TGTGCCAGCAGCCCAACGGGCGCTAGCGGGACTACCGGGGAGCTGTTTTTT. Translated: CASSPTGASGTTGELFF.

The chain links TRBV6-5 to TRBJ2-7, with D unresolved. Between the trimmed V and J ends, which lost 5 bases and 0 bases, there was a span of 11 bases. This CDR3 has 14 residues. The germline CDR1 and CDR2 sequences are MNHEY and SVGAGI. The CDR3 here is CASSRTSTSYEQYF. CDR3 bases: TGTGCCAGCAGTCGGACCAGCACCTCCTACGAGCAGTACTTC.